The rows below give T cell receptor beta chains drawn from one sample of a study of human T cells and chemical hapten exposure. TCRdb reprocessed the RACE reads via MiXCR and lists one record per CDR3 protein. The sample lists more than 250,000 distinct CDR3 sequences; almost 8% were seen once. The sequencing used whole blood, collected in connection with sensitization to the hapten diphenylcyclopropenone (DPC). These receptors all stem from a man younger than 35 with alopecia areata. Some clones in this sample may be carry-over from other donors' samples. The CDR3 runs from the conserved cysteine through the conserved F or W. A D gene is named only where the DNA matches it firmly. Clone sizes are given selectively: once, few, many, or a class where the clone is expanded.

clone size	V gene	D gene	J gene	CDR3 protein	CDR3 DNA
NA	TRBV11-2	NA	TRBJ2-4	CASSSHRQSVNIQYF	TGTGCCAGCAGCTCCCACAGACAGAGCGTAAACATTCAGTACTTC
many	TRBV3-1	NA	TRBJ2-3	CASSQDNHRDTQYF	TGTGCCAGCAGCCAAGATAATCACCGAGATACGCAGTATTTT
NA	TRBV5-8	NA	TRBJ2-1	CASSLGVRDEQFF	TGTGCCAGCAGCTTGGGGGTGCGTGATGAGCAGTTCTTC
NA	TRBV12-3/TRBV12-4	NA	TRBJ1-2	CASSSPRHGSGYTF	TGTGCCAGCAGTTCCCCGAGACATGGATCCGGCTACACCTTC
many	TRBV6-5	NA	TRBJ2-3	CASSYPDTQYF	TGTGCCAGCAGTTACCCAGATACGCAGTATTTT
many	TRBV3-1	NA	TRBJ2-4	CASSQAGLLDIQYF	TGTGCCAGCAGCCAAGCCGGGCTCCTCGACATTCAGTACTTC
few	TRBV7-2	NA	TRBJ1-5	CASSDRPSNQPQHF	TGTGCCAGCAGCGACAGACCTAGCAATCAGCCCCAGCATTTT
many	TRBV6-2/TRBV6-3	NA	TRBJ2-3	CASSYTGARTDTQYF	TGTGCCAGCAGTTATACCGGGGCGAGGACAGATACGCAGTATTTT
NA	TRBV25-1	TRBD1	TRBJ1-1	CASSGYSTGANTEAFF	TGTGCCAGCAGTGGATACTCGACAGGGGCGAACACTGAAGCTTTCTTT
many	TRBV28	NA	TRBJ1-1	CASHDRNTEAFF	TGTGCCAGCCATGACAGGAACACTGAAGCTTTCTTT
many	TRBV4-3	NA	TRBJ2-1	CASSQGTSSYNEQFF	TGCGCCAGCAGCCAAGGTACGAGCTCCTACAATGAGCAGTTCTTC
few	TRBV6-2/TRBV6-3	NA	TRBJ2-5	CASIDRFQETQYF	TGTGCCAGCATCGACAGGTTTCAAGAGACCCAGTACTTC
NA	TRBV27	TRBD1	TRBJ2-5	CASRAGTVETQYF	TGTGCCAGCAGAGCTGGGACAGTGGAGACCCAGTACTTC
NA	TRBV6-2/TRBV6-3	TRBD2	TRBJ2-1	CASSELAGGYYNEQFF	TGTGCCAGCAGTGAACTAGCGGGGGGGTACTACAATGAGCAGTTCTTC
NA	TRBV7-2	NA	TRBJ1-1	CASSLEQANTEAFF	TGTGCCAGCAGCTTAGAACAAGCGAACACTGAAGCTTTCTTT
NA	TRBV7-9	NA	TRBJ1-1	CASSLAGTRNTEAFF	TGTGCCAGCAGCTTAGCCGGGACCCGGAACACTGAAGCTTTCTTT
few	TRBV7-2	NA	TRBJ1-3	CASSPPGIPSGNTIYF	TGTGCCAGCAGCCCCCCGGGGATACCCTCTGGAAACACCATATATTTT
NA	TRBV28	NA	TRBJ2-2	CASSLFGWGTSGELFF	TGTGCCAGCAGTTTATTCGGTTGGGGAACGTCCGGGGAGCTGTTTTTT
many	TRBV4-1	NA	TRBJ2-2	CASSQDAGELFF	TGCGCCAGCAGCCAAGACGCCGGGGAGCTGTTTTTT
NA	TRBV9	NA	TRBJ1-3	CASSPPGHRSGNTIYF	TGTGCCAGCAGCCCCCCGGGACACCGCTCTGGAAACACCATATATTTT
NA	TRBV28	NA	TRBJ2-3	CASSPPLTDTQYF	TGTGCCAGCAGTCCTCCCCTCACAGATACGCAGTATTTT
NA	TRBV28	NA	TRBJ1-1	CASSFLGQMNTEAFF	TGTGCCAGCAGTTTCCTCGGACAGATGAACACTGAAGCTTTCTTT
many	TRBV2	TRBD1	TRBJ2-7	CASAWDSSYEQYF	TGTGCCAGCGCGTGGGACAGCTCCTACGAGCAGTACTTC
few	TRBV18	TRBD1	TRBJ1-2	CASSPLGQGSGYTF	TGTGCCAGCTCACCCCTGGGACAGGGGTCTGGCTACACCTTC
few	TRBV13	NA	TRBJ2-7	CASRQWTKTYEQYF	TGTGCCAGCCGCCAATGGACAAAGACCTACGAGCAGTACTTC
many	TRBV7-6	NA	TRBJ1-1	CASSLRGGGMNTEAFF	TGTGCCAGCAGCTTACGGGGCGGCGGAATGAACACTGAAGCTTTCTTT
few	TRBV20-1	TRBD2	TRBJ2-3	CSARDPLAGDSTDTQYF	TGCAGTGCTAGAGATCCCCTAGCGGGGGACAGCACAGATACGCAGTATTTT
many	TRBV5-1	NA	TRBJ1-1	CASSLAETNTEAFF	TGCGCCAGCAGCTTGGCGGAGACGAACACTGAAGCTTTCTTT
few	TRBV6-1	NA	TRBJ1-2	CASSSILDSDYGYTF	TGTGCCAGCAGTTCGATCTTAGACAGTGACTATGGCTACACCTTC
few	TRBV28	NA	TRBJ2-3	CASRSITTTMGTDTQYF	TGTGCCAGCAGGTCCATCACGACTACGATGGGCACAGATACGCAGTATTTT
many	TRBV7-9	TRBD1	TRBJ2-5	CASKTDRELTYF	TGTGCCAGCAAAACGGACAGGGAGCTGACGTACTTC
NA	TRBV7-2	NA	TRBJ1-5	CASSLGREGQPQHF	TGTGCCAGCAGCTTAGGGAGGGAAGGACAGCCCCAGCATTTT
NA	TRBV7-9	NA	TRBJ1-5	CASSLGERGASNQPQHF	TGTGCCAGCAGCTTAGGGGAACGGGGAGCTAGCAATCAGCCCCAGCATTTT
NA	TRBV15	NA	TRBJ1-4	CATSEGRLATNEKLFF	TGTGCCACCAGCGAGGGGCGCCTAGCAACTAATGAAAAACTGTTTTTT
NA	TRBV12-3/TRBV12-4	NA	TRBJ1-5	CASSSDRRQPQHF	TGTGCCAGCAGTTCGGATAGGCGTCAGCCCCAGCATTTT
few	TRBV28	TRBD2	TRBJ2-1	CVSVASGGAREQFF	TGTGTTTCGGTGGCTAGCGGGGGGGCACGGGAGCAGTTCTTC
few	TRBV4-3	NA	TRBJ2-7	CASSQDWHSYEQYF	TGCGCCAGCAGCCAAGATTGGCATTCCTACGAGCAGTACTTC
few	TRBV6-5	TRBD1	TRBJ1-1	CASRGTGPNTEAFF	TGTGCCAGCAGGGGGACAGGTCCGAACACTGAAGCTTTCTTT
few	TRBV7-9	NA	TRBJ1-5	CASSLQDSNQPQHF	TGTGCCAGCAGCTTACAGGATTCCAATCAGCCCCAGCATTTT
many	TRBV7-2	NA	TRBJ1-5	CASSLGARASNQPQHF	TGTGCCAGCAGCTTAGGGGCTAGGGCGAGCAATCAGCCCCAGCATTTT